The following is a TCR beta chain sequence with its context. These data belong to a study of cytomegalovirus exposure and HLA in healthy donors. Germline values: CDR1 MNHEY, CDR2 SVGAGI. This CDR3 region has 15 residues. V dropped 0 bases and J dropped 7 bases, with 15 bases sitting between them. Method: immunoSEQ multiplex PCR; TCRdb's copy keeps in-frame clones and lacks some. The sample lists roughly 150,000 clones, approximately 90% seen once, with 2.5% to 3.5% in the top ten. The genes are TRBV6-5 and TRBJ1-2; perhaps TRBD1 as D (6 bases). This clonotype originated in a man aged 18 to 35 in good health and CMV-seronegative. Sequences were obtained from PBMCs. The CDR3 loop reads CASSYSAGEGFGYTF. The CDR3 region has the DNA TGTGCCAGCAGTTACTCGGCAGGGGAGGGATTTGGCTACACCTTC.